This T cell receptor beta chain was documented in a study of identical twins (TCRdb year 2016). For the study in its entirety: The study deep-sequenced TCR alpha and beta repertoires from monozygotic twins, unrelated adults of various ages and cord blood to test whether fetal clonotypes persist. Replicate twin experiments were performed at different times using different library preparation protocols to rule out contamination. Broader findings and caveats from the paper: Zero-insertion analyses could be partly confounded by invariant T cells such as MAIT and iNKT, though diverse VJ usage argued against such confounding for most clonotypes. Abundant cord blood beta clonotypes had fewer insertions, young adult naive repertoires showed a similar but weaker trend, and memory repertoires showed no such trend. Excess twin sharing in beta out-of-frame sequences was weaker because fewer shared sequences lowered the signal-to-noise ratio. In monozygotic twins, recombination models systematically underestimated out-of-frame TCR alpha sharing, but the models matched the sharing seen between unrelated individuals. Because the same donors could not be followed over many years, conclusions were based on cross-sectional statistical analysis. Out-of-frame TCR alpha sequences shared between twins showed an excess of low generation-probability sequences compared with coincidental sharing between unrelated individuals.

Every donor was a healthy Caucasian. Three pairs of female monozygotic twins, all aged about 18 to 29 years, made up the twin cohort. CD4+ and CD8+ T cell populations were isolated with positive isolation kits from Invitrogen. The library relied on 5' RACE. The data were produced on an Illumina HiSeq 2000. A universal primer binding site was introduced by template switching, and a unique molecular identifier was present in the final cDNA, enabling accurate counting of TCR cDNA molecules. Specific primers in the conserved constant-segment region were used to synthesize first-strand cDNA for TCR alpha and beta chains. To control for contamination, every cDNA library carried two barcodes: a SMART-Mk sample barcode plus Illumina barcodes. Two successive PCR steps introduced TruSeq adapter sequences along with Illumina sample barcodes. Sequencing of the TCR alpha and beta cDNA libraries was done on the Illumina HiSeq platform using custom primers. The source study handled its data this way. Unique molecular identifiers were extracted from raw reads with MiGEC, and CDR3 positions were determined with MiXCR. Recombination models were inferred per individual with the repgenHMM and IGoR tools using an EM algorithm. The analysis of shared clonotypes was done with the tcR package in R, with sharing normalized by the product of cloneset sizes. To study raw recombination free of thymic and clonal selection effects, out-of-frame nonproductive sequences were analyzed. TCRdb applied fastp at Q25 and MiXCR to the public reads, then kept only in-frame beta chains. Rows matching on CDR3 protein sequence are summarized as one entry with the most common DNA and genes. These V and J calls derive from TCRdb rather than the authors' analysis. Present in this sample are just under 550,000 distinct CDR3 sequences, 13% to 15% of which were seen just once. The biggest ten clones account for around 0.48% of the sample.

The junction shows trimming of 3 bases on V and 1 base on J, and the gene matches do not reach 10 bases of it. According to the germline V gene, CDR1 reads SGHRS and CDR2 reads YFSETQ. The CDR3 runs 19 amino acids, cysteine and phenylalanine included. This entry keeps only the CDR3 DNA: 57 bases, framed from base 1. In its sample, this clonotype was seen a few times. Its antigen specificity is not known. The sample holds no much larger clone one base away, and base qualities are not on file. These data were likewise used in another study, on yellow fever vaccine responses in identical twins. As the second publication notes: The authors reported that the T cell response to vaccination in identical twins appeared partly convergent and partly personalized. In identical twins, the study followed T cell clones that responded to the vaccine with precision.

The TCR was taken from a woman younger than 30 in good health. Sequencing was done on a sample of CD4+ T cells sorted from blood. The chain links TRBV5-1 with TRBJ2-1; 13 junctional bases match TRBD2. The CDR3 region reads CASSSVWTSGSSSYNEQFF. The DNA sequence reads TGCGCCAGCAGCTCGGTATGGACTAGCGGGAGTTCATCCTACAATGAGCAGTTCTTC.